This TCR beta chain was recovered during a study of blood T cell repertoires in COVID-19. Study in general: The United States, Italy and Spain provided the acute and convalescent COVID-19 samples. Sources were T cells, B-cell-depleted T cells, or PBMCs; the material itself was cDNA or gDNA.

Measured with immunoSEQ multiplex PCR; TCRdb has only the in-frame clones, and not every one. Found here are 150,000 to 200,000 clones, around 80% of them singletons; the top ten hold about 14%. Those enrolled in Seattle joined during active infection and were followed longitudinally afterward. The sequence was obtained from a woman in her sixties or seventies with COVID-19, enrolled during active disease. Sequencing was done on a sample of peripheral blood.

CDR3 sequence reads: CASLPRGGTEAFF. The CDR3 bases are TGTGCCAGCTTACCCCGCGGGGGCACTGAAGCTTTCTTT. The genes are TRBV6-5 and TRBJ1-1; maybe TRBD1 (5 bases). The length of the CDR3 is 13 residues. Trimming cost V 8 bases and J 4 bases, with 14 bases left between them. Germline-derived CDR1 and CDR2 are MNHEY and SVGAGI.